This TCR beta chain was observed in a study of PD-1 blockade in classical Hodgkin lymphoma. Study-level points and caveats: Before treatment, complete responders showed about the same diversity as newly diagnosed patients.

About this clone: Its antigen is not known.

This sample's time point: cycle 4 day 1 (C4D1), after more than 5 weeks of nivolumab. Relapses following autologous stem cell transplantation were seen in all patients, with brentuximab vedotin exposure varying. Reported best responses ranged across complete response, partial response or progressive disease. Some clones are missing from TCRdb's copy, which holds only in-frame ones; the method was immunoSEQ multiplex PCR. The data show about 19,000 clones, with roughly three quarters seen just once and around 20% held by the top ten. This specimen was peripheral blood mononuclear cells (PBMCs), taken before the fourth cycle of nivolumab. The TCR sequence derives from a human donor with classical Hodgkin lymphoma.

CDR3 coding DNA: TGCGCCAGCAGCCAATCTAATTCACCCCTCCACTTT. Translated: CASSQSNSPLHF. The rearrangement uses TRBV4-1 and TRBJ1-6; D unresolved. V lost 2 bases and J 6 bases, leaving 2 bases between the germline ends. CDR1 is MGHRA and CDR2 is YSYEKL in the germline V gene. CDR3 length equals 12 residues.